The rows below give T cell receptor beta chains drawn from one sample of a study of CD8+ T cells in alopecia areata. Some clones are missing from TCRdb's copy, which holds only in-frame ones; the method was immunoSEQ multiplex PCR. Of under 300,000 clones listed, approximately 60% are singletons. The starting material was CD4+ T cells sorted from blood, obtained around week 53, from a patient treated with tofacitinib. Source of these receptors: a human donor with alopecia areata. Each CDR3 is given with its conserved first and last residue. D genes are given only for firm matches.

v_call: TRBV5-1
j_call: TRBJ1-1
d_call: NA
cdr3_aa: CASSEGFSGTEAFF

v_call: TRBV6-5
j_call: TRBJ1-1
d_call: TRBD1
cdr3_aa: CASSYAGGMNTEAFF

v_call: TRBV11-2
j_call: TRBJ2-5
d_call: NA
cdr3_aa: CASTGSRVGETQYF

v_call: TRBV25-1
j_call: TRBJ2-5
d_call: NA
cdr3_aa: CASSELGGQETQYF

v_call: TRBV18
j_call: TRBJ1-1
d_call: NA
cdr3_aa: CASSPRVEGWDEAFF

v_call: TRBV29-1
j_call: TRBJ1-3
d_call: NA
cdr3_aa: CSVGQNVGNTIYF

v_call: TRBV7-3
j_call: TRBJ2-5
d_call: NA
cdr3_aa: CASSPGAGAQYF

v_call: TRBV29-1
j_call: TRBJ2-1
d_call: NA
cdr3_aa: CSVGGPYNEQFF

v_call: TRBV18
j_call: TRBJ2-5
d_call: TRBD1
cdr3_aa: CASSPSGGAGMETQYF

v_call: TRBV29-1
j_call: TRBJ2-7
d_call: NA
cdr3_aa: CSVESVRGYEQYF

v_call: TRBV30
j_call: TRBJ1-2
d_call: NA
cdr3_aa: CAWTLGVSGYTF

v_call: TRBV30
j_call: TRBJ1-5
d_call: NA
cdr3_aa: CAWSVGSNQPQHF

v_call: TRBV14
j_call: TRBJ2-1
d_call: NA
cdr3_aa: CASSQRARLLYNEQFF

v_call: TRBV30
j_call: TRBJ2-5
d_call: NA
cdr3_aa: CAWSGVGGETQYF

v_call: TRBV23-1
j_call: TRBJ1-5
d_call: NA
cdr3_aa: CASSQSGESSNQPQHF

v_call: TRBV5-1
j_call: TRBJ2-5
d_call: TRBD1
cdr3_aa: CASSFDRDGTQYF

v_call: TRBV7-2
j_call: TRBJ2-1
d_call: TRBD2
cdr3_aa: CASSLAPSGEGYEQFF

v_call: TRBV15
j_call: TRBJ2-5
d_call: NA
cdr3_aa: CATSRDPLAEETQYF

v_call: TRBV5-4
j_call: TRBJ2-7
d_call: TRBD1
cdr3_aa: CASSSMTPGQGAYEQYF

v_call: TRBV7-8
j_call: TRBJ2-3
d_call: NA
cdr3_aa: CASVLGTDTQYF

v_call: TRBV9
j_call: TRBJ2-6
d_call: TRBD1
cdr3_aa: CASSPRTGDSGANVLTF

v_call: TRBV30
j_call: TRBJ1-5
d_call: NA
cdr3_aa: CAWTNRVGSLSNQPQHF

v_call: TRBV5-1
j_call: TRBJ1-6
d_call: TRBD1
cdr3_aa: CASSLGTVYNSPLHF

v_call: TRBV11-2
j_call: TRBJ2-3
d_call: NA
cdr3_aa: CASSGATGGDTQYF

v_call: TRBV2
j_call: TRBJ1-2
d_call: NA
cdr3_aa: CASSEQLNYGYTF

v_call: TRBV30
j_call: TRBJ1-6
d_call: NA
cdr3_aa: CAWWPRGESPLHF